This record covers a single TCR beta chain. The antigen remains undetermined. This sample includes further DNA sequences coding for the same CDR3. The authors ran the assay at deep level. Sequencing was performed with immunoSEQ multiplex PCR; in TCRdb, only in-frame clones are kept and a portion is missing. The repertoire holds about 2,500,000 clones, with just over 90% as singletons. These data belong to a study of shared clonotypes between healthy human individuals. Study summary: The plates for each donor numbered three CD4 naive, three CD4 memory, two CD8 naive and one CD8 memory. The study, taken as a whole, reports: Rarefaction showed sorted-subset sequencing was incomplete despite large depth.

In germline, CDR1 is LNHDA, CDR2 SQIVND (reference sequence). The V end lost 5 bases, the J end lost 4 bases, and 6 bases lay between the germline ends. CDR3 size: 12 residues. Sequencing input: naive CD4+ T cells sorted from blood. Noted subset: CD45RA+ positively selected. The sequence derives from a man between 18 and 29 years old in good health. The J gene is TRBJ1-5, the V gene TRBV19; D is unclear. The CDR3: CASSGRNQPQHF. CDR3 coding DNA: TGTGCCAGTAGTGGGAGGAATCAGCCCCAGCATTTT.